A selection of T cell receptor beta chains follows, all from one sample in a study of T cell responses to AZD1222 COVID-19 vaccine. Assay used: immunoSEQ multiplex PCR; TCRdb lists only in-frame clones, some missing. The data contain about 170,000 clones, roughly 92% of them singletons. The sample was peripheral blood, taken on day 0 of AZD1222 vaccination. The receptors shown here come from an adult in good health. Both conserved end residues are part of each CDR3. D genes are given only for firm matches. Size tells how often a clone was seen (once, few, many) or the class of an expanded clone, and some rows leave it out.

D gene,J gene,V gene,clone size,CDR3 protein,CDR3 DNA
TRBD1,TRBJ1-1,TRBV5-1,few,CASSLATTGSVEAFF,TGCGCCAGCAGCTTGGCCACGACAGGGAGCGTTGAAGCTTTCTTT
.,TRBJ1-1,TRBV30,few,CAWSQSMNTEAFF,TGTGCCTGGAGTCAAAGCATGAACACTGAAGCTTTCTTT
.,TRBJ2-7,TRBV5-4,.,CASSLEAGRPYEQYF,TGTGCCAGCAGCTTGGAGGCTGGTCGTCCCTACGAGCAGTACTTC
.,TRBJ1-6,TRBV5-6,.,CASSLLSPLHF,TGTGCCAGCAGCTTGCTTTCACCCCTCCACTTT
.,TRBJ1-6,TRBV6-5,once,CASSYGGGSPLHF,TGTGCCAGCAGTTACGGGGGGGGTTCACCCCTCCACTTT
TRBD1,TRBJ1-1,TRBV5-4,.,CASSLLVGTVNTEAFF,TGTGCCAGCAGCCTCCTTGTTGGGACAGTGAACACTGAAGCTTTCTTT
TRBD2,TRBJ2-1,TRBV13,.,CASSPSRSASGAEEQFF,TGTGCCAGCAGCCCCTCTCGTAGCGCTAGCGGAGCCGAGGAGCAGTTCTTC
TRBD1,TRBJ1-6,TRBV5-6,.,CASSLRTGGGWDSPLHF,TGTGCCAGCAGCCTTCGGACAGGGGGAGGCTGGGATTCACCCCTCCACTTT
.,TRBJ1-2,TRBV5-4,.,CASSLVRGGYTF,TGTGCCAGCAGCTTGGTGCGGGGCGGCTACACCTTC
.,TRBJ1-1,TRBV12-3/TRBV12-4,.,CASSFRENTEAFF,TGTGCCAGCAGTTTTCGGGAGAACACTGAAGCTTTCTTT
TRBD1,TRBJ1-5,TRBV2,.,CASNKDRGPNQPQHF,TGTGCCAGCAACAAGGACAGGGGCCCCAATCAGCCCCAGCATTTT
.,TRBJ1-1,TRBV5-1,.,CASSLADPSTEAFF,TGCGCCAGCAGCTTGGCGGACCCCAGCACTGAAGCTTTCTTT
.,TRBJ2-7,TRBV24-1,.,CATSDASSYEQYF,TGTGCCACCAGTGATGCCAGTTCCTACGAGCAGTACTTC
.,TRBJ2-7,TRBV11-2,.,CASSLDRVGRAYF,TGTGCCAGCAGCTTAGATCGAGTCGGCAGAGCGTACTTC
TRBD1,TRBJ1-5,TRBV7-9,.,CASSLAYRGSNQPQHF,TGTGCCAGCAGCTTAGCGTACAGGGGAAGCAATCAGCCCCAGCATTTT
TRBD2,TRBJ2-1,TRBV19,.,CASSILAGYSNEQFF,TGTGCCAGTAGTATACTAGCGGGTTATTCCAATGAGCAGTTCTTC
.,TRBJ1-2,TRBV6-2/TRBV6-3,.,CASSYGEGVRYGYTF,TGTGCCAGCAGTTACGGCGAGGGGGTCCGCTATGGCTACACCTTC
.,TRBJ1-2,TRBV4-1,.,CASSPRLSGGATGYGYTF,TGCGCCAGCAGCCCGAGATTATCCGGAGGGGCCACGGGGTATGGCTACACCTTC
.,TRBJ1-1,TRBV5-1,.,CASSHQGTSGPEAFF,TGCGCCAGCAGCCACCAAGGGACCTCTGGCCCTGAAGCTTTCTTT
.,TRBJ1-2,TRBV4-2,.,CASSQEPTNYGYTF,TGTGCCAGCAGCCAAGAGCCAACTAACTATGGCTACACCTTC
.,TRBJ2-7,TRBV30,.,CAWRRRDLRGEQYF,TGTGCCTGGAGACGTAGGGACTTAAGGGGCGAGCAGTACTTC
.,TRBJ2-2,TRBV29-1,.,CSVGGGELNTGELFF,TGCAGCGTTGGGGGCGGGGAGTTAAACACCGGGGAGCTGTTTTTT
.,TRBJ2-5,TRBV9,.,CASSVVPSMSRETQYF,TGTGCCAGCAGCGTAGTCCCCTCAATGAGCAGGGAGACCCAGTACTTC
TRBD2,TRBJ2-7,TRBV7-8,.,CASSLSGRTSYEQYF,TGTGCCAGCAGCCTCAGCGGGAGGACGTCCTACGAGCAGTACTTC
TRBD1,TRBJ1-4,TRBV30,once,CAWSSNRDRSEKLFF,TGTGCCTGGAGTTCTAACAGGGACAGAAGCGAAAAACTGTTTTTT
.,TRBJ1-2,TRBV5-4,.,CASSLSGPYGYTF,TGTGCCAGCAGCTTGTCCGGACCTTATGGCTACACCTTC
.,TRBJ2-7,TRBV14,.,CASSRAVLGEQYF,TGTGCCAGCAGCCGAGCGGTGCTGGGCGAGCAGTACTTC
.,TRBJ1-5,TRBV30,.,CAWSVGQGSNQPQHF,TGTGCCTGGAGTGTAGGCCAGGGTAGCAATCAGCCCCAGCATTTT
.,TRBJ2-2,TRBV4-1,.,CASSQDRGNLYSGELFF,TGCGCCAGCAGCCAAGATAGGGGCAATCTCTACTCCGGGGAGCTGTTTTTT
TRBD1,TRBJ1-1,TRBV5-1,few,CASSIGTGMNTEAFF,TGCGCCAGCAGCATCGGGACAGGGATGAACACTGAAGCTTTCTTT
.,TRBJ1-2,TRBV7-2,.,CASSRWDKSYGYTF,TGTGCCAGCAGCCGTTGGGACAAGTCCTATGGCTACACCTTC
.,TRBJ2-5,TRBV6-5,.,CASSFTFRGSGETQYF,TGTGCCAGCAGTTTCACATTCCGGGGCAGCGGGGAGACCCAGTACTTC
TRBD1,TRBJ1-5,TRBV6-2/TRBV6-3,.,CASSSNRGLFNQPQHF,TGTGCCAGCAGTAGCAACAGGGGGTTGTTTAATCAGCCCCAGCATTTT
TRBD1,TRBJ1-2,TRBV6-5,medium-sized,CASSYQGTGGGYTF,TGTGCCAGCAGTTACCAAGGGACAGGAGGGGGCTACACCTTC
TRBD1,TRBJ1-2,TRBV2,few,CASSEGTGLGYGYTF,TGTGCCAGCAGTGAAGGGACAGGGTTAGGGTATGGCTACACCTTC
TRBD1,TRBJ1-3,TRBV18,.,CASSPGQVLGNTIYF,TGTGCCAGCTCACCAGGACAGGTCCTGGGAAACACCATATATTTT
.,TRBJ2-2,TRBV7-2,.,CASSLGKHTGELFF,TGTGCCAGCAGCTTGGGCAAACACACCGGGGAGCTGTTTTTT
.,TRBJ2-7,TRBV5-1,once,CASSFQEGYEQYF,TGCGCCAGCAGCTTTCAAGAGGGCTACGAGCAGTACTTC
.,TRBJ2-1,TRBV6-2/TRBV6-3,.,CASSLWWEWFF,TGTGCCAGCAGTTTGTGGTGGGAGTGGTTCTTC
TRBD1,TRBJ1-6,TRBV2,.,CASNRDRGLISTSPLHF,TGTGCCAGCAACCGGGACAGGGGGCTTATATCCACTTCACCCCTCCACTTT
TRBD2,TRBJ2-7,TRBV7-2,.,CASSRGLAQSYEQYF,TGTGCCAGCAGCCGCGGACTAGCGCAATCCTACGAGCAGTACTTC
TRBD1,TRBJ1-4,TRBV18,once,CASSPRAGTVENEKLFF,TGTGCCAGCTCACCTCGTGCCGGGACAGTGGAGAATGAAAAACTGTTTTTT
TRBD1,TRBJ1-5,TRBV27,.,CASRTGGPGQPQHF,TGTGCCAGTAGAACAGGGGGGCCGGGTCAGCCCCAGCATTTT
.,TRBJ2-1,TRBV3-1/TRBV3-2,.,CASGRLGGPGDEQFF,TGTGCCAGCGGTCGTTTGGGGGGCCCTGGCGATGAGCAGTTCTTC
.,TRBJ2-3,TRBV3-1/TRBV3-2,.,CASSQRLTRGTDTQYF,TGTGCCAGCAGCCAAAGACTTACTCGGGGGACAGATACGCAGTATTTT
.,TRBJ2-7,TRBV5-4,.,CASSWAGRIDEQYF,TGTGCCAGCAGCTGGGCAGGGAGAATCGACGAGCAGTACTTC
.,TRBJ2-2,TRBV6-5,.,CATRDSNTGELFF,TGTGCCACGCGGGACAGTAACACCGGGGAGCTGTTTTTT
.,TRBJ1-1,TRBV14,.,CASSQERTGRRGAFF,TGTGCCAGCAGCCAAGAGAGGACGGGCAGAAGGGGAGCTTTCTTT
.,TRBJ1-5,TRBV6-5,.,CATRGQFNQPQHF,TGTGCCACCCGAGGACAGTTTAATCAGCCCCAGCATTTT
.,TRBJ1-1,TRBV10-2,once,CASSTGFNTEAFF,TGCGCCAGCAGTACAGGGTTTAACACTGAAGCTTTCTTT
.,TRBJ2-7,TRBV25-1,.,CASSLNPGAQYF,TGTGCCAGCAGCCTAAACCCAGGGGCACAGTACTTC